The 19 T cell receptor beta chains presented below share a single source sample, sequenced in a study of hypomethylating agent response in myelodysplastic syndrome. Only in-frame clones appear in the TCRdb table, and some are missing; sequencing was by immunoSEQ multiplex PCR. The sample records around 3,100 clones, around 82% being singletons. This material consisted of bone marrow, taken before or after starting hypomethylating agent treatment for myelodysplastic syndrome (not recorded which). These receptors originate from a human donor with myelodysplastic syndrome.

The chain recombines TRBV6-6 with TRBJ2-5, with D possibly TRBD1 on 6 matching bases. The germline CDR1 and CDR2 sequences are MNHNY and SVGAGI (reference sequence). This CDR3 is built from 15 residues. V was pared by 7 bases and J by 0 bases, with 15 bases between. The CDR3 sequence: CASTFRTDNQETQYF. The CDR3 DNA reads TGTGCCAGCACCTTTCGGACAGACAACCAAGAGACCCAGTACTTC.

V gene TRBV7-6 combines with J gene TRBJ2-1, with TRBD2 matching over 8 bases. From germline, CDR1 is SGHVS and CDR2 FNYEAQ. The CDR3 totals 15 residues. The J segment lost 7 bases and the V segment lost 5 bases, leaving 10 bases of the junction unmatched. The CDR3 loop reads CASSILPGGQNEQFF. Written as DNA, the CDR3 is TGTGCCAGCAGCATCTTGCCGGGGGGGCAGAATGAGCAGTTCTTC.

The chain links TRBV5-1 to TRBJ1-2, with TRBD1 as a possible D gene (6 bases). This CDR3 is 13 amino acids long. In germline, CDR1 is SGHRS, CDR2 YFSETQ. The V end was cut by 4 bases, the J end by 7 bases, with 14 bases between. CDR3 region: CASSPLGRGGYTF. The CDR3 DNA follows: TGCGCCAGCAGCCCATTGGGCAGGGGTGGCTACACCTTC.

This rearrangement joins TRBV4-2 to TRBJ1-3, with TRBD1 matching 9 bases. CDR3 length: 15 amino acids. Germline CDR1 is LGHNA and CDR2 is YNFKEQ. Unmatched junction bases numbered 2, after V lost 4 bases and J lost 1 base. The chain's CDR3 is CASSPGQGSGNTIYF. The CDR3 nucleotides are TGTGCCAGCAGCCCCGGACAGGGGTCTGGAAACACCATATATTTT.

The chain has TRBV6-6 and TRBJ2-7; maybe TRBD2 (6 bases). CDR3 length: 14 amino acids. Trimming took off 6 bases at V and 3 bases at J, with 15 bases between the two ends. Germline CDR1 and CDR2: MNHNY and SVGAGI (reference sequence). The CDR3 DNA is TGTGCCAGCAGCACCGGGAGCCCACTCTACGAGCAGTACTTC. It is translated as CASSTGSPLYEQYF.

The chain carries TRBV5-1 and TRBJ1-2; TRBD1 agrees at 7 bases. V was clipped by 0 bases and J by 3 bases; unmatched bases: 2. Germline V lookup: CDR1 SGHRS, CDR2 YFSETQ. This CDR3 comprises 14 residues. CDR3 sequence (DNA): TGCGCCAGCAGCTTGGACAGGGGCGACTATGGCTACACCTTC. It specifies CASSLDRGDYGYTF.

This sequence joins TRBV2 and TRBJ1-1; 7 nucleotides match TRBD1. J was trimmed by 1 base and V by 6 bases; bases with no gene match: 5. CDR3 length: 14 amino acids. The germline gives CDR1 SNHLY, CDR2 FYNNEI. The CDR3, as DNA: TGTGCCAGCAGCGAATACAGGGGGAACACTGAAGCTTTCTTT. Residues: CASSEYRGNTEAFF.

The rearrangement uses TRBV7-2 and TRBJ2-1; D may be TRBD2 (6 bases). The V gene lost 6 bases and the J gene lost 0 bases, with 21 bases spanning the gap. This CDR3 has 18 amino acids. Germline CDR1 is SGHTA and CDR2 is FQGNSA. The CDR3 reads CASSYPVGGTSSYNEQFF. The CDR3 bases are TGTGCCAGCAGTTACCCGGTCGGCGGGACGAGCTCCTACAATGAGCAGTTCTTC.

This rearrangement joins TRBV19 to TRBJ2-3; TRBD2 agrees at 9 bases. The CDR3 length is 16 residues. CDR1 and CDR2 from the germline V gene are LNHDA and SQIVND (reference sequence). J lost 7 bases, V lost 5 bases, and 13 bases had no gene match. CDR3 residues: CASSPLGSGRGNTQYF. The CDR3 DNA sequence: TGTGCCAGTAGTCCCCTGGGTAGCGGGAGAGGAAATACGCAGTATTTT.

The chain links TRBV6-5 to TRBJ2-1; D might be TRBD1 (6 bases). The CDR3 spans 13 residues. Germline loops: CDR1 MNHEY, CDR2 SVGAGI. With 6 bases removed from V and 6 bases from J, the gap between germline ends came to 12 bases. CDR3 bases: TGTGCCAGCAGACCCGAGGACAGCAATGAGCAGTTCTTC. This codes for CASRPEDSNEQFF.

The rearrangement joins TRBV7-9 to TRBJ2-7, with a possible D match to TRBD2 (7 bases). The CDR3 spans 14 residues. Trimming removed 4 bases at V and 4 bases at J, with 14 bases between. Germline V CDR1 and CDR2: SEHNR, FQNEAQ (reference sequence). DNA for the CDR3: TGTGCCAGCAGCTCTAGGGGGGGCGGGTACGAGCAGTACTTC. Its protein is CASSSRGGGYEQYF.

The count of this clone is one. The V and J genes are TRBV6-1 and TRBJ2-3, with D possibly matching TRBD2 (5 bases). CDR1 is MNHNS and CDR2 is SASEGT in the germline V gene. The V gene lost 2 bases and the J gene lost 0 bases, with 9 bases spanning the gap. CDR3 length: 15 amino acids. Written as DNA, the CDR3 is TGTGCCAGCAGTGAATCCCTAGCTAGCACAGATACGCAGTATTTT. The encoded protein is CASSESLASTDTQYF.

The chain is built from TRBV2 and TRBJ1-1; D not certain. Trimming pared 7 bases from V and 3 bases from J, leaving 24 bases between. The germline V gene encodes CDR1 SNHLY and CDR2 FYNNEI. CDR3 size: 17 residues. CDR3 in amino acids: CASTLLTLIIGDTEAFF. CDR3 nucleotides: TGTGCCAGCACCCTCCTAACGTTAATCATAGGCGACACTGAAGCTTTCTTT.

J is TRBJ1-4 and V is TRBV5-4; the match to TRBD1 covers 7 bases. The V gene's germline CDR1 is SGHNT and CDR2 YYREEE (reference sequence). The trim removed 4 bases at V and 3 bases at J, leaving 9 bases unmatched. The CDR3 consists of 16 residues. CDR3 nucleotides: TGTGCCAGCAGCCGAGCAGGGGGGAGGGCTAATGAAAAACTGTTTTTT. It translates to CASSRAGGRANEKLFF.

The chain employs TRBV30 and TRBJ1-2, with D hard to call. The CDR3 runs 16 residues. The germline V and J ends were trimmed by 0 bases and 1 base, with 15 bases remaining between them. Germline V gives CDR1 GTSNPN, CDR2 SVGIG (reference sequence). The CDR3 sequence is CAWSVWSGRNNYGYTF. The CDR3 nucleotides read TGTGCCTGGAGTGTATGGTCCGGGAGAAATAACTATGGCTACACCTTC.

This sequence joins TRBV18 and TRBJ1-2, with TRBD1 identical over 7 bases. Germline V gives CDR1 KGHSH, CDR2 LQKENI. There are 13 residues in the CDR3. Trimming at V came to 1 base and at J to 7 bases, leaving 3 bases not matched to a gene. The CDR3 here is CASSPQTGTGYTF. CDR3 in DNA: TGTGCCAGCTCACCACAGACAGGGACTGGCTACACCTTC.

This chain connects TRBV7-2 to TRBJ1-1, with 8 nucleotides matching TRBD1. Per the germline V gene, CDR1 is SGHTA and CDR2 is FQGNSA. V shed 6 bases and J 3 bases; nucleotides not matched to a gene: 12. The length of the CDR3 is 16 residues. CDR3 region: CASSLVGWGQDTEAFF. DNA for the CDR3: TGTGCCAGCAGTCTCGTCGGATGGGGACAGGACACTGAAGCTTTCTTT.

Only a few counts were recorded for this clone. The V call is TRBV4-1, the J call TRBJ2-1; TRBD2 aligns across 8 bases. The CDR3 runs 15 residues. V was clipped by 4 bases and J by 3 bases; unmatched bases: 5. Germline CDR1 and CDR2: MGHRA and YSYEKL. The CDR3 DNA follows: TGCGCCAGCAGCCTAACTAGCGGAATCTACAATGAGCAGTTCTTC. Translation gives CASSLTSGIYNEQFF.

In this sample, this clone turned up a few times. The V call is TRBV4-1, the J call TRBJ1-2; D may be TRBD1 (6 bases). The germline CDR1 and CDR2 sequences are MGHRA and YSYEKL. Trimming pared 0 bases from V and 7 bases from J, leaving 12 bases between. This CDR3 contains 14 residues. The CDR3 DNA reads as TGCGCCAGCAGCCAAGATCACAGGGTTCTTGGCTACACCTTC. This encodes CASSQDHRVLGYTF.